This T cell receptor (beta chain) was recorded in a study of blood T cell repertoires in COVID-19. Overall study context: Researchers got acute and convalescent COVID-19 samples from the United States, Italy and Spain. PBMCs, B-cell-depleted T cells, or T cells provided the cDNA or gDNA that made up the material.

In the source study's methods: Nucleated cell number was recorded as an estimate derived from reference gene primer amplification. Profiling relied on immunoSEQ multiplex PCR, and the TCRdb table lists in-frame clones only, not all of them. V, J and clone size were drawn from that table, and D and trimming were deduced from the DNA. The sample records approximately 54,000 clones, 81% being singletons. The germline CDR1 and CDR2 sequences are WNHNN and SYGVQD (reference sequence). The CDR3 loop spans 19 amino acids. The trim removed 5 bases at V and 0 bases at J, leaving 11 bases unmatched. This clonotype was sampled from a woman in her sixties with acute or convalescent COVID-19. J is TRBJ2-7 and V is TRBV10-1; 15 bases match TRBD2. The sample comprised peripheral blood. Here the CDR3 reads CASSPLGTSGRQSSYEQYF. The CDR3 nucleotides read TGCGCCAGCAGTCCCCTTGGGACTAGCGGGAGGCAAAGCTCCTACGAGCAGTACTTC.